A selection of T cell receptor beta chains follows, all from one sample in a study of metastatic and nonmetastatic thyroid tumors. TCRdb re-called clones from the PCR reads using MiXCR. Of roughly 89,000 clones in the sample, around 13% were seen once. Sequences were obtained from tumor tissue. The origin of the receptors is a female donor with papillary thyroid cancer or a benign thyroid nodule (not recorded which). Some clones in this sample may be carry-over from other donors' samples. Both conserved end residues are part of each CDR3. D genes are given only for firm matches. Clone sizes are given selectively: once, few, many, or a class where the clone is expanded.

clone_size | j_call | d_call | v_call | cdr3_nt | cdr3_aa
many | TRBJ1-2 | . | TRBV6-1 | TGTGCCAGCAGTGCCGATAACTATGGCTACACCTTC | CASSADNYGYTF
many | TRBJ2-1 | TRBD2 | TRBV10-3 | TGTGCCATCAGTGAGAGCGGGGGCTTCTCCTACAATGAGCAGTTCTTC | CAISESGGFSYNEQFF
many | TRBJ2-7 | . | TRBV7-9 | TGTGCCAGCAGCCTTGACCGAGACAGAGCCTACGAGCAGTACTTC | CASSLDRDRAYEQYF
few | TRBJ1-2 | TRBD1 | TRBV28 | TGTGCCAGCAGTTTAACGCGGACAGGGACCACAAACTATGGCTACACATTC | CASSLTRTGTTNYGYTF
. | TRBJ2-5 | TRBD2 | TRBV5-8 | TGTGCCAGCAGCTTGGGGACTAGCGCCCTTGAGGAGACCCAGTACTTC | CASSLGTSALEETQYF
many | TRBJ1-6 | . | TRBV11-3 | TGTGCCAGCAGCCAAACGCATATCGGTTCTTCACCCCTCCACTTT | CASSQTHIGSSPLHF
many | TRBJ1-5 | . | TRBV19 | TGTGCCAGCTATAGCAATCAGCCCCAGCATTTT | CASYSNQPQHF
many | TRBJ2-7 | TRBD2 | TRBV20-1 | TGCAGTGCTAGAGATCTAGCGGGGGCCTCCTACGAGCAGTACTTC | CSARDLAGASYEQYF
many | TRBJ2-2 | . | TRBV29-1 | TGCAGCGTTGAAGACGTGGAGGGGACGAACACCGGGGAGCTGTTTTTT | CSVEDVEGTNTGELFF
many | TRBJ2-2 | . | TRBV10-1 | TGCGCCAGCAGTGAAGGACCAGCCGGGGAGCTGTTTTTT | CASSEGPAGELFF
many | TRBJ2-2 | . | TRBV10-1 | TGCGCCAGCAGTGTCTCCACCGGGGAGCTGTTTTTT | CASSVSTGELFF
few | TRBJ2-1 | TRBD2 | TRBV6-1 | TGTGCCAGCAGGGAGACTAGCGTTGCCTACAATGAGCAGTTCTTC | CASRETSVAYNEQFF
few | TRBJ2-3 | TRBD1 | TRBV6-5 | TGTGCCAGCAGTTACCGGGACAGGTCGGCAGATACGCAGTATTTT | CASSYRDRSADTQYF
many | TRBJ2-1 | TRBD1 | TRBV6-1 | TGTGCCAGCACCCTGACGGACAGGGCTCATGAGCAGTTCTTC | CASTLTDRAHEQFF
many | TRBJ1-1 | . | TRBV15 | TGTGCCACCAGCAGGAAGGGGGGGGGTAACACTGAAGCTTTCTTT | CATSRKGGGNTEAFF
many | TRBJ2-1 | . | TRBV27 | TGTGCCAGCAGTTTTGGGCGAAGCAATGAGCAGTTCTTC | CASSFGRSNEQFF
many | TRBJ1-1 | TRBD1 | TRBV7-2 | TGTGCCAGCAGCTTAGCGACAGGGGCGGCCACTGAAGCTTTCTTT | CASSLATGAATEAFF
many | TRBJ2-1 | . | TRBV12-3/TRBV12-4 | TGTGCCAGCAGTTTTCCCTCGGTGGGTAGCGCGTACAATGAGCAGTTCTTC | CASSFPSVGSAYNEQFF
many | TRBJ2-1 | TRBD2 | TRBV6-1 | TGTGCCAGCAGTGCCGGGACTAGCGGGCCCAATGAGCAGTTCTTC | CASSAGTSGPNEQFF
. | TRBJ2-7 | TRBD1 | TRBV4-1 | TGCGCCAGCAGCGAGAGATGGCACAGGGGCGCCTACGAGCAGTACTTC | CASSERWHRGAYEQYF
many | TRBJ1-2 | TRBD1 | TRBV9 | TGTGCCAGCAGTACGGGGACAGCTTATGGCTACACCTTC | CASSTGTAYGYTF
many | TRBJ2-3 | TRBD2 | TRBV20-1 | TGCAGTGCTCAACTAGCGGGATGGCCAGATACGCAGTATTTT | CSAQLAGWPDTQYF
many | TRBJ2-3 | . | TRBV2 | TGTGCCAGCAGTGGTGGGAGAGGGACAGATACGCAGTATTTT | CASSGGRGTDTQYF
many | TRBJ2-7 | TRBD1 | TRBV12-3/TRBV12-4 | TGTGCCAGCAGTCCAATCCCCGGGACAGGGGTCGAGCAGTACTTC | CASSPIPGTGVEQYF
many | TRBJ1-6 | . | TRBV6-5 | TGTGCCAGCAGTTACCCCGATTCACCCCTCCACTTT | CASSYPDSPLHF
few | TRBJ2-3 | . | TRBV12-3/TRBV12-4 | TGTGCCAGCAGCTCTCTAAGCACAGATACGCAGTATTTT | CASSSLSTDTQYF
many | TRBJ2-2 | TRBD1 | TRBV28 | TGTGCCAGCAGTTTCGGGACAGGGTTAGCCGGGGAGCTGTTTTTT | CASSFGTGLAGELFF
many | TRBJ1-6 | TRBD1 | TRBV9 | TGTGCCAGCAGCGCGGACAGGGGTGCGTCCTATAATTCACCCCTCCACTTT | CASSADRGASYNSPLHF
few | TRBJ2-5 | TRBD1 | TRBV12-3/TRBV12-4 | TGTGCCAGCAGGAGGCAGGGGGCGCAAGAGGCCCAGTACTTC | CASRRQGAQEAQYF
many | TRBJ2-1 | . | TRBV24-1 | TGTGCCACCAGTGACCCTGGGGTGGCAGGATCCTACAATGAGCAGTTCTTC | CATSDPGVAGSYNEQFF
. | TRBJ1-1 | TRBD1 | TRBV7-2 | TGTGCCAGCAGCACCGGACAGGAAAACACTGAAGCTTTCTTT | CASSTGQENTEAFF
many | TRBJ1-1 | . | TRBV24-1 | TGTGCCACCAGTGATTTGCCCGGAGGGGGAGCTTTCTTT | CATSDLPGGGAFF
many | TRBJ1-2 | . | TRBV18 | TGTGCCAGCTCTCCGCCGACTGCGCGCGGCTACACCTTC | CASSPPTARGYTF
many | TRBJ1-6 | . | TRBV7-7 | TGTGCTAGCAGCTTAGGCAAGGGTTCACCCCTCCACTTT | CASSLGKGSPLHF
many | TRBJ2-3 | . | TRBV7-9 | TGTGCCAGCAGCTTAGTCGTCGGTGGCAGCACAGATACGCAGTATTTT | CASSLVVGGSTDTQYF
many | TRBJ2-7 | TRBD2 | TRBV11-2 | TGTGCCAGCAGCCCCGGTGGGGGGGTCTTCTACGAGCAGTACTTC | CASSPGGGVFYEQYF
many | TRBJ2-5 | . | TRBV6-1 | TGTGCCAGCAGCTGGACTGGGGAGACCCAGTACTTC | CASSWTGETQYF
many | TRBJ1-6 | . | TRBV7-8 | TGTGCCAGCAGCTTAAGGACTGGACAGTCCTCCTATAATTCACCCCTCCACTTT | CASSLRTGQSSYNSPLHF
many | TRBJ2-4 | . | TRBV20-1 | TGCAGTGCTAAGTCTCTAGCCCCTCCCATTCAGTACTTC | CSAKSLAPPIQYF
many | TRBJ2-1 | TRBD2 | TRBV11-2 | TGTGCCAGCAGCGTAGGGACTAGCGGGATCCATGAGCAGTTCTTC | CASSVGTSGIHEQFF
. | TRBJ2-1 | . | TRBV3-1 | TGTGCCAGCAGCCCGGATCAGGGCTACAATGAGCAGTTCTTC | CASSPDQGYNEQFF
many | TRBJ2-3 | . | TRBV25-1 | TGTGCCAGCAGGGGGGGCGGGGATACGCAGTATTTT | CASRGGGDTQYF
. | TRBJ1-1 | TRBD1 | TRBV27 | TGTGCCAGCAGTTTAACCAGGGGGCTTTTGAATGAAGCTTTCTTT | CASSLTRGLLNEAFF
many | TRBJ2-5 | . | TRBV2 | TGTGCCAGCAGTGAACTGGCAGGGGGGGAGACCCAGTACTTC | CASSELAGGETQYF
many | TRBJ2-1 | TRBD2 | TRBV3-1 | TGTGCCAGCAGCCAAGATCTACTAGCGGGAGTCAATGAGCAGTTCTTC | CASSQDLLAGVNEQFF
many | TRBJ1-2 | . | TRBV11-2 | TGTGCCAGCAGCTTAGAGGGCGCGGCCTATGACTACACCTTC | CASSLEGAAYDYTF
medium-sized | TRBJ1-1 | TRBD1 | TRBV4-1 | TGCGCCAGCAGCCAAGAGCCCCCGGGAGGGGGCAGCCAGGCAGCTTTCTTT | CASSQEPPGGGSQAAFF
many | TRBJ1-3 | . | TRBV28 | TGTGCCAGCAGTTTGGACCCCGGGGCTGGAAACACCATATATTTT | CASSLDPGAGNTIYF
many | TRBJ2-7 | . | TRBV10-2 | TGCGCCAGCAGTCGGACAGTGGTTGGAGAGTACTTC | CASSRTVVGEYF
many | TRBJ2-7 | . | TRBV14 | TGTGCCAGCAGCCCCCGGACTCCCGCCCACGAGCAGTACTTC | CASSPRTPAHEQYF
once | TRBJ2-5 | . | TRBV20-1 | TGCAGTGCTCCCAGCGTTGTTGGTGAGAACCAGTACTTC | CSAPSVVGENQYF
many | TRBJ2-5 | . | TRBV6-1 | TGTGCCAGCGGCGGCCTTTTAGGGTTAGAGACCCAGTACTTC | CASGGLLGLETQYF
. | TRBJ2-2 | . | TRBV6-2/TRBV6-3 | TGTGCCAGCAGTTACTCCGGTGGGATTGGGCCCGGTGGGAACACCGGTGAGCTGTTTTTT | CASSYSGGIGPGGNTGELFF
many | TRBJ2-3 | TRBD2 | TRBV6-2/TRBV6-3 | TGTGCCAGCAGTCCAACCGGGACTAGCGGGAGGGCTCGGGGAGATACGCAGTATTTT | CASSPTGTSGRARGDTQYF
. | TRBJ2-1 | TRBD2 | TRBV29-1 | TGCAGCGTTGAGGCCGGGACTAGCGGGAGTCGGGCGTGGAATGAGCAGTTCTTC | CSVEAGTSGSRAWNEQFF